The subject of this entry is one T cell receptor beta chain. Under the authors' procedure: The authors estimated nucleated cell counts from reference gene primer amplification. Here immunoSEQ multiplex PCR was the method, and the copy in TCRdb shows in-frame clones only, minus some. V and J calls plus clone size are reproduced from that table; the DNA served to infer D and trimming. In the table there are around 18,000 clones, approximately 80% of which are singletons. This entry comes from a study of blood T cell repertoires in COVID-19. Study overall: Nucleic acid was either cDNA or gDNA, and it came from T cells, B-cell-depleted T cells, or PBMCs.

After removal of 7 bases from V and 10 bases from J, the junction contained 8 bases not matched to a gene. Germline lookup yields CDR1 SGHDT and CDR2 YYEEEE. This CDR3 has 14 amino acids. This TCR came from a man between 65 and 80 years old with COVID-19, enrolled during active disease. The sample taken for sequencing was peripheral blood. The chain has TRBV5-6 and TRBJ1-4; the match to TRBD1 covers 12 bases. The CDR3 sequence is CASGTGTGGGKLFF. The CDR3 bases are TGTGCCAGCGGAACCGGGACAGGGGGCGGAAAACTGTTTTTT.